What follows are 29 T cell receptor beta chains derived from one specimen sequenced in a study of beta chain features in type 1 diabetes (dated 2018 in TCRdb). Preparation of the library involved the immunoSEQ multiplex PCR assay. The entire amount of isolated RNA was reverse transcribed using the High Capacity cDNA Reverse Transcription Kit, so the sequenced TCRB transcripts were expressed ones. As stored in TCRdb, this immuneACCESS dataset retains in-frame rearrangements with V and J assigned. A fraction of the clones does not appear; measured against another copy, unresolved V genes explain less than half of the discrepancy, and the remainder lacks a known reason. The sample table shows approximately 110,000 clones, and about two fifths are seen once. Over 0.05% of the sample comes from the top ten. The sequencing input was stem cell memory CD4+ T cells from blood. The intended sense of this specimen's cell subset or site label: stem cell-like memory CD4+ T cells. All receptors come from a woman aged 18 to 35 in good health.

This clone was seen just once. The CDR3 bases are TGTGCCTGGAGTGTAAGGCGGAGAAAACTGTTTTTT. Its protein product is CAWSVRRRKLFF. V is TRBV30 and J is TRBJ1-4; D unclear. CDR3 size: 12 residues. Germline-derived CDR1 and CDR2 are GTSNPN and SVGIG (reference sequence). Trimming took 0 bases from V and 10 from J, leaving 9 bases between them.

This chain uses TRBV5-1 with TRBJ2-3, with D unclear. This CDR3 has 17 residues. The germline V gene encodes CDR1 SGHRS and CDR2 YFSETQ. V lost 1 base and J 6 bases, leaving 21 bases between the germline ends. The CDR3 region is CASSLIVLAASPDTQYF. DNA of the CDR3: TGCGCCAGCAGCTTGATCGTTTTAGCTGCATCCCCGGATACGCAGTATTTT.

This clone was counted a few times. V usage is TRBV4-3 and J usage is TRBJ1-5; D is uncertain. This CDR3 contains 13 residues. CDR1 and CDR2 from the germline V gene are LGHNA and YSLEER. Trimming left V 0 bases short and J 10 bases short, with 10 bases between. CDR3 protein: CASSQDPTLPQHF. CDR3 DNA: TGCGCCAGCAGCCAAGATCCCACTCTACCCCAGCATTTT.

This clone has more than one count but fewer than ten. V and J are TRBV18 and TRBJ2-5; D perhaps matches TRBD2 (6 bases). The CDR3 has 17 amino acids. From germline, CDR1 is KGHSH and CDR2 LQKENI. V lost 2 bases, J lost 2 bases, and 18 bases lay in between. The CDR3 loop reads CASSPSLSAGRQETQYF. CDR3 DNA: TGTGCCAGCTCACCATCGTTGTCGGCGGGGAGGCAAGAGACCCAGTACTTC.

The J gene is TRBJ2-7, the V gene TRBV6-6; 7 positions match TRBD1. The CDR3 runs 14 residues. J was trimmed by 4 bases and V by 2 bases; bases with no gene match: 5. Germline values: CDR1 MNHNY, CDR2 SVGAGI (reference sequence). The CDR3 coding sequence is TGTGCCAGCAGTTACGGGCAGGGGGTATACGAGCAGTACTTC. It specifies CASSYGQGVYEQYF.

There are a few counts of this clone. This chain joins TRBV19 and TRBJ2-1; D is ambiguous. The CDR3 runs 11 residues. V lost 4 bases and J lost 7, with 5 bases in between. Germline CDR1 LNHDA, CDR2 SQIVND (reference sequence). This CDR3 is CASSTRNEQFF. The CDR3 bases are TGTGCCAGTAGTACACGGAATGAGCAGTTCTTC.

The chain is built from TRBV7-9 and TRBJ2-1; D gene ambiguous. V lost 1 base and J 11 bases, leaving 3 bases between the germline ends. The CDR3 is 10 residues long. Germline CDR1 and CDR2: SEHNR and FQNEAQ (reference sequence). The CDR3 is CASSLVKQFF. The CDR3 nucleotides are TGTGCCAGCAGCTTAGTCAAGCAGTTCTTC.

Turning to this clone: Sequence at one end of the junction differs from germline and may be a read error. This rearrangement joins TRBV4-1 to TRBJ2-6; no reliable D call. The CDR3 contains 16 residues. Germline V gene lookup returns CDR1 MGHRA and CDR2 YSYEKL. The CDR3, as DNA: TGTGCCAGCAGCCAAGCGTTCAGCTCTGGGGCCAACGTCCTGACTTTC. Protein product: CASSQAFSSGANVLTF.

The V call is TRBV28, the J call TRBJ2-6, with a tentative D call TRBD2 (5 bases). There are 15 residues in the CDR3. V dropped 10 bases and J dropped 2 bases, with 15 bases sitting between them. CDR1 MDHEN and CDR2 SYDVKM come from the germline V gene. CDR3 in DNA: TGTGCCATCAAATCTGAGGGAGCTGGGGCCAACGTCCTGACTTTC. Translating it yields CAIKSEGAGANVLTF.

CDR3 bases: TGTGCCAGCAGTCCTCCGGGACTAGCTAGCCACGAGCAGTACTTC. This codes for CASSPPGLASHEQYF. The rearrangement joins TRBV28 to TRBJ2-7; 9 positions agree with TRBD2. Germline V gives CDR1 MDHEN, CDR2 SYDVKM. CDR3 length equals 15 residues. Unmatched junction bases numbered 10, after V lost 5 bases and J lost 5 bases.

V gene TRBV7-9 combines with J gene TRBJ2-3; 11 bases are a match to TRBD2. This CDR3 has 15 residues. Germline trimming cut 3 bases from V and 6 bases from J; bases unmatched to any gene: 5. Germline assignment: CDR1 SEHNR and CDR2 FQNEAQ (reference sequence). The CDR3 DNA follows: TGTGCCAGCAGCTTCGTAGCGGGAGGGTGGGATACGCAGTATTTT. Translated, it gives CASSFVAGGWDTQYF.

The V gene is TRBV2, the J gene TRBJ2-6; D possibly corresponds to TRBD2 (6 bases). The CDR3 sequence is 13 residues long. Germline CDR1 is SNHLY and CDR2 is FYNNEI. Trimming removed 3 bases at V and 12 bases at J, with 12 bases between. The CDR3 DNA is TGTGCCAGCAGTGACATTCTGCGGGGCGTCCTGACTTTC. As protein: CASSDILRGVLTF.

The chain is built from TRBV28 and TRBJ2-1; 15 bases fit TRBD2. The ends lost 6 bases at V and 5 bases at J; junction bases unmatched: 14. The CDR3 runs 19 residues. CDR1 is MDHEN and CDR2 is SYDVKM in the germline V gene. The CDR3 is CASSLWGLAGGHVNNEQFF. The CDR3 nucleotides are TGTGCCAGCAGCCTCTGGGGACTAGCGGGAGGCCACGTTAACAATGAGCAGTTCTTC.

This clone was recorded a few times. The V call is TRBV15, the J call TRBJ2-5; 9 bases line up with TRBD2. Germline V gene data show CDR1 as LNHNV and CDR2 as YYDKDF (reference sequence). The CDR3 is 17 residues long. The ends lost 1 base at V and 3 bases at J; junction bases unmatched: 9. This CDR3 reads CATSRGASGTSEETQYF. The CDR3 region has the DNA TGTGCCACCAGCAGAGGGGCTAGCGGGACGAGTGAAGAGACCCAGTACTTC.

The V call is TRBV27, the J call TRBJ2-7; TRBD2 is a possible D gene (6 bases). The germline V and J ends were trimmed by 5 bases and 4 bases, with 21 bases remaining between them. The germline CDR1 and CDR2 sequences are MNHEY and SMNVEV (reference sequence). This CDR3 comprises 16 residues. CDR3 loop: CASSPRDPGRGYEQYF. The CDR3 DNA reads as TGTGCCAGCAGTCCGCGGGACCCGGGTCGTGGGTACGAGCAGTACTTC.

The rearrangement links TRBV11-2 to TRBJ2-5; 10 bases fit TRBD2. The CDR3 is made up of 17 amino acids. Germline CDR1 and CDR2: SGHAT and FQNNGV. Trimming removed 1 base from V and 5 bases from J; junction bases left unmatched: 10. As DNA, the CDR3 is TGTGCCAGCAGCTTAGTGGAGACTAGCGGGTGGGGGGAGACCCAGTACTTC. It encodes CASSLVETSGWGETQYF.

V is TRBV9 and J is TRBJ2-7; perhaps TRBD1 as D (5 bases). This CDR3 is 14 amino acids long. The V gene lost 3 bases and the J gene lost 3 bases, with 13 bases spanning the gap. Germline V gene sequence: CDR1 SGDLS, CDR2 YYNGEE. CDR3 bases: TGTGCCAGCAGCGCCCAGGGTACGTTCTACGAGCAGTACTTC. Its protein is CASSAQGTFYEQYF.

The J gene is TRBJ1-2, the V gene TRBV11-2, with 12 bases lining up with TRBD1. V lost 5 bases and J lost 2; bases outside the gene matches: 6. Per germline, CDR1 SGHAT and CDR2 FQNNGV. The CDR3 runs 16 residues. The CDR3 bases are TGTGCCAGCAGCCCGCCCGGGACAGGGGGCAACTATGGCTACACCTTC. Translating it yields CASSPPGTGGNYGYTF.

This clone was counted only a few times. The CDR3 here is CASSNPGQGFYNEQFF. Written as DNA, the CDR3 is TGTGCCAGTAGTAACCCGGGACAGGGGTTCTACAATGAGCAGTTCTTC. J is TRBJ2-1 and V is TRBV19; 10 bases are a match to TRBD1. The V and J ends lost 4 bases and 3 bases, in that order; junction bases with no gene match: 6. The CDR3 is 16 residues long. Germline V gene sequence: CDR1 LNHDA, CDR2 SQIVND (reference sequence).

This rearrangement joins TRBV18 to TRBJ2-7; 9 nucleotides match TRBD1. With 3 bases clipped from V and 6 bases from J, the junction kept 9 bases outside the gene matches. Germline CDR1 KGHSH, CDR2 LQKENI. The CDR3 totals 15 residues. The CDR3 spells CASSPREQGAGEQYF. CDR3 bases: TGTGCCAGCTCACCCAGAGAACAGGGGGCAGGCGAGCAGTACTTC. The full variable domain, completed using reference TRBV18 and TRBJ2-7, is NAGVMQNPRHLVRRRGQEARLRCSPMKGHSHVYWYRQLPEEGLKFMVYLQKENIIDESGMPKERFSAEFPKEGPSILRIQQVVRGDSAAYFCASSPREQGAGEQYFGPGTRLTVT.

This clone has more than one count but fewer than ten. The chain couples TRBV18 to TRBJ1-2, with 7 bases lining up with TRBD1. This CDR3 comprises 14 residues. Per the germline V gene, CDR1 is KGHSH and CDR2 is LQKENI. V shed 3 bases, J shed 8 bases, and the junction held 9 bases outside the gene matches. CDR3 sequence (DNA): TGTGCCAGCTCACCTAACCGGGACAGCGGAGGCTACACCTTC. Translated, it gives CASSPNRDSGGYTF. The complete variable domain, with remaining parts taken from reference TRBV18 and TRBJ1-2, reads NAGVMQNPRHLVRRRGQEARLRCSPMKGHSHVYWYRQLPEEGLKFMVYLQKENIIDESGMPKERFSAEFPKEGPSILRIQQVVRGDSAAYFCASSPNRDSGGYTFGSGTRLTVV.

The chain combines TRBV30 with TRBJ1-1, with D unresolved. The CDR3 totals 15 residues. The V gene's germline CDR1 is GTSNPN and CDR2 SVGIG (reference sequence). With 4 bases removed from V and 0 bases from J, the gap between germline ends came to 15 bases. CDR3: CAWTRTLDLNTEAFF. The CDR3 DNA follows: TGTGCCTGGACCCGGACTCTAGACTTGAACACTGAAGCTTTCTTT.

This clone was detected a few times. The rearrangement links TRBV6-5 to TRBJ1-1; D unresolved. With 2 bases removed from V and 4 bases from J, the gap between germline ends came to 8 bases. This CDR3 has 13 residues. Germline V gene lookup returns CDR1 MNHEY and CDR2 SVGAGI. The CDR3: CASSYGGITEAFF. The CDR3 DNA reads as TGTGCCAGCAGTTACGGAGGAATCACTGAAGCTTTCTTT.

CDR3 region: CASSTRAGGFAGELFF. The CDR3 bases are TGTGCCAGTAGTACGCGAGCGGGAGGCTTTGCCGGGGAGCTGTTTTTT. The chain employs TRBV19 and TRBJ2-2, with 9 bases identical to TRBD2. Germline lookup yields CDR1 LNHDA and CDR2 SQIVND (reference sequence). The V gene end was trimmed by 4 bases and the J gene end by 6 bases; junction bases not matched to a gene: 9. CDR3 length equals 16 residues.

This chain connects TRBV4-3 to TRBJ2-6; D unclear. V lost 3 bases to trimming and J lost 0 bases, with 12 bases between them. From germline, CDR1 is LGHNA and CDR2 YSLEER. CDR3 size: 17 residues. This chain's CDR3 is CASSHFAVLSGANVLTF. The CDR3 DNA is TGCGCCAGCAGCCATTTCGCGGTCCTCTCTGGGGCCAACGTCCTGACTTTC.

The chain has TRBV14 and TRBJ1-5, with 7 bases aligning to TRBD1. The CDR3 sequence is 14 residues long. J gave up 2 bases and V 6 bases, and 4 bases lay outside the gene matches. Germline CDR1 reads SGHDN; CDR2 reads FVKESK. CDR3: CASSPTGGNQPQHF. The CDR3 nucleotides read TGTGCCAGCAGTCCTACAGGGGGCAATCAGCCCCAGCATTTT.

This clone has only a few counts. The J gene is TRBJ2-7, the V gene TRBV14, with D possibly TRBD1 on 6 matching bases. Trimming removed 4 bases at V and 2 bases at J, with 15 bases between. Germline V CDR1 and CDR2: SGHDN, FVKESK. The CDR3 totals 15 residues. This CDR3 reads CASSPHTRDTYEQYF. CDR3 nucleotides: TGTGCCAGCAGCCCCCACACCCGGGACACCTACGAGCAGTACTTC.

This clone has more than one count but fewer than ten. The rearrangement uses TRBV18 and TRBJ2-1, with 7 nucleotides matching TRBD1. J gave up 1 base and V 6 bases, and 9 bases lay outside the gene matches. This CDR3 has 16 residues. In germline, CDR1 is KGHSH, CDR2 LQKENI. The DNA of the CDR3 is TGTGCCAGCTCTTCCACCGGGACAGAGTCCTACAATGAGCAGTTCTTC. It codes for CASSSTGTESYNEQFF. The full variable domain, in which reference TRBV18 and TRBJ2-1 provide the parts outside the CDR3, is NAGVMQNPRHLVRRRGQEARLRCSPMKGHSHVYWYRQLPEEGLKFMVYLQKENIIDESGMPKERFSAEFPKEGPSILRIQQVVRGDSAAYFCASSSTGTESYNEQFFGPGTRLTVL.

This clone was recorded a few times. The genes are TRBV10-3 and TRBJ1-5; unclear D gene. The CDR3 covers 12 residues. Germline loops: CDR1 ENHRY, CDR2 SYGVKD. V was trimmed by 6 bases and J by 4 bases, leaving 7 bases between them. The CDR3 sequence: CAISEINQPQHF. In DNA form, the CDR3 reads TGTGCCATCAGCGAGATAAATCAGCCCCAGCATTTT.